A selection of T cell receptor beta chains follows, all from one sample in a study of blood T cell repertoires in COVID-19. Clones were sequenced by immunoSEQ multiplex PCR, and TCRdb holds only the in-frame ones, with some missing. The data contain 65,000 or so clones, over 80% of them singletons. What was sequenced was peripheral blood. The receptors originated from a man aged 25-45 years with COVID-19, enrolled during active disease. CDR3s include the opening cysteine and the closing phenylalanine or tryptophan. Each record gives: clone size, CDR3 length, V gene, D gene, J gene, CDR3 protein, CDR3 DNA. The D gene is left open where the match is weak. Size values are once, few and many counts, or a class for expanded clones, and some rows have none.

>NA|14|TRBV27|NA|TRBJ2-7
CASSLAVEGYEQYF
TGTGCCAGCAGTTTGGCGGTGGAAGGCTACGAGCAGTACTTC
>NA|16|TRBV9|TRBD2|TRBJ2-7
CASSPSGTSGSYEQYF
TGTGCCAGCAGTCCCTCGGGAACTAGCGGGAGTTACGAGCAGTACTTC
>NA|13|TRBV11-2|NA|TRBJ2-5
CASSFQGRKTQYF
TGTGCCAGCAGCTTTCAGGGTCGAAAGACCCAGTACTTC
>NA|14|TRBV28|NA|TRBJ2-2
CASSLTGRAGELFF
TGTGCCAGCAGCTTGACAGGAAGGGCCGGGGAGCTGTTTTTT
>NA|15|TRBV6-5|TRBD1|TRBJ1-6
CASRDMDRPGSPLHF
TGTGCCAGCAGGGACATGGACAGGCCAGGTTCACCCCTCCACTTT
>NA|13|TRBV2|TRBD1|TRBJ2-4
CASSGDREGIQYF
TGTGCCAGCAGTGGGGACAGGGAAGGGATTCAGTACTTC
>NA|14|TRBV11-1|TRBD1|TRBJ1-1
CASSSGTGVPEAFF
TGTGCCAGCAGCTCCGGGACAGGGGTCCCTGAAGCTTTCTTT
>few|17|TRBV15|NA|TRBJ1-5
CATSRDWRGGGNQPQHF
TGTGCCACCAGCAGAGATTGGCGGGGAGGGGGCAATCAGCCCCAGCATTTT
>NA|13|TRBV15|NA|TRBJ1-5
CATSRDPNQPQHF
TGTGCCACCAGCAGAGACCCTAATCAGCCCCAGCATTTT
>NA|16|TRBV19|TRBD2|TRBJ2-3
CASSIRERESRDTQYF
TGTGCCAGTAGTATAAGGGAGCGGGAGAGTAGAGATACGCAGTATTTT
>once|15|TRBV19|TRBD2|TRBJ2-1
CASSLGTSGTGEQFF
TGTGCCAGTAGTCTTGGGACTAGCGGGACTGGTGAGCAGTTCTTC
>few|13|TRBV5-6|TRBD1|TRBJ1-6
CASSRGQGLWSHF
TGTGCCAGCAGCCGTGGACAGGGCCTTTGGTCCCACTTT
>few|14|TRBV10-3|NA|TRBJ2-7
CAISGGESSYEQYF
TGTGCCATCAGTGGTGGGGAGAGCTCCTACGAGCAGTACTTC
>NA|14|TRBV4-1|TRBD1|TRBJ1-6
CASSQGDSNSPLHF
TGCGCCAGCAGCCAAGGGGACAGTAATTCACCCCTCCACTTT
>NA|16|TRBV7-3|TRBD2|TRBJ2-3
CASSQSSGRFTDTQYF
TGTGCCAGCAGCCAATCTAGCGGGAGATTCACAGATACGCAGTATTTT
>NA|15|TRBV6-5|NA|TRBJ1-1
CASSYSNGGGTEAFF
TGTGCCAGCAGTTACTCGAACGGCGGTGGGACTGAAGCTTTCTTT
>NA|17|TRBV19|NA|TRBJ1-2
CASSPRAGGAQSYGYTF
TGTGCCAGTAGCCCCCGGGCGGGGGGGGCGCAGTCCTATGGCTACACCTTC
>NA|16|TRBV27|TRBD2|TRBJ2-1
CASKRSGTSGRNEQFF
TGTGCCAGCAAACGATCCGGGACTAGCGGGAGGAATGAGCAATTCTTC
>NA|11|TRBV21-1|NA|TRBJ2-1
CASSTSNEQFF
TGTGCCAGCAGCACTTCCAATGAGCAGTTCTTC
>NA|11|TRBV6-2/TRBV6-3|NA|TRBJ1-6
CASSSDRRTHF
TGTGCCAGCAGTTCCGACAGGAGAACCCACTTT
>NA|15|TRBV6-5|NA|TRBJ1-4
CASSYSGSLNEKLFF
TGTGCCAGCAGTTACTCGGGCAGCCTAAATGAAAAACTGTTTTTT
>once|12|TRBV7-9|NA|TRBJ2-7
CASSTVSYEQYF
TGTGCCAGCAGTACAGTCTCCTACGAGCAGTACTTC
>NA|11|TRBV20-1|NA|TRBJ2-3
CSARDLDTQYF
TGCAGTGCTAGAGATCTGGATACGCAGTATTTT
>NA|13|TRBV11-2|NA|TRBJ1-2
CASSPGSSYGYTF
TGTGCCAGCAGCCCAGGGTCTTCCTATGGCTACACCTTC
>once|14|TRBV6-1|NA|TRBJ1-2
CASSEVGGGYGYTF
TGTGCCAGCAGTGAAGTCGGGGGAGGCTATGGCTACACCTTC
>once|15|TRBV4-2|TRBD2|TRBJ2-7
CASSQGGTNKYEQYF
TGTGCCAGCAGCCAAGGAGGGACTAACAAATACGAGCAGTACTTC
>few|15|TRBV7-9|TRBD2|TRBJ2-2
CASSLLAGLAGELFF
TGTGCCAGCAGCTTACTAGCGGGTCTGGCCGGGGAGCTGTTTTTT
>few|14|TRBV9|NA|TRBJ2-1
CASSALSSYNEQFF
TGTGCCAGCAGCGCCCTTAGCTCCTACAATGAGCAGTTCTTC
>NA|12|TRBV5-1|NA|TRBJ2-5
CASSWEQETQYF
TGCGCCAGCAGCTGGGAGCAAGAGACCCAGTACTTC
>NA|12|TRBV12-3/TRBV12-4|NA|TRBJ1-1
CASSFPLSEAFF
TGTGCCAGCAGTTTTCCCCTTTCTGAAGCTTTCTTT
>NA|14|TRBV9|NA|TRBJ2-5
CASSAGTGPETQYF
TGTGCCAGCAGCGCCGGGACTGGACCCGAGACCCAGTACTTC
>NA|15|TRBV29-1|NA|TRBJ1-1
CSVEDHRGVNTEAFF
TGCAGCGTTGAAGATCATCGGGGTGTGAACACTGAAGCTTTCTTT
>NA|11|TRBV29-1|TRBD2|TRBJ2-2
CSVGGTGELFF
TGCAGCGTGGGGGGGACCGGGGAGCTGTTTTTT
>NA|16|TRBV10-1|TRBD2|TRBJ2-5
CASSESPTSGQETQYF
TGCGCCAGCAGTGAGTCACCCACTAGCGGCCAAGAGACCCAGTACTTC
>few|15|TRBV6-5|TRBD2|TRBJ2-7
CASRPGLATSYEQYF
TGTGCCAGCAGGCCGGGACTAGCTACGTCCTACGAGCAGTACTTC
>NA|16|TRBV7-2|TRBD1|TRBJ2-7
CASSHKTGATLYEQYF
TGTGCCAGCAGCCATAAAACAGGGGCAACCCTCTACGAGCAGTACTTC
>NA|14|TRBV10-3|TRBD1|TRBJ1-2
CAITDRGGSWGYTF
TGTGCCATCACCGACAGGGGAGGGTCTTGGGGCTACACCTTC
>NA|14|TRBV7-2|NA|TRBJ1-3
CASSLSRAANTIYF
TGTGCCAGCAGCTTATCGAGGGCTGCAAACACCATATATTTT
>NA|14|TRBV28|TRBD1|TRBJ2-2
CASIRDSASGELFF
TGTGCCAGCATCCGGGACAGTGCATCCGGGGAGCTGTTTTTT
>NA|16|TRBV27|TRBD2|TRBJ2-1
CASSWMTSGTGEGQFF
TGTGCCAGCAGTTGGATGACTAGCGGGACGGGGGAAGGGCAGTTCTTC
>NA|18|TRBV2|NA|TRBJ2-3
CASSEAYYSGSSTDTQYF
TGTGCCAGCAGTGAAGCTTATTACTCGGGGTCTAGCACAGATACGCAGTATTTT
>NA|12|TRBV6-2/TRBV6-3|NA|TRBJ1-5
CASRYNQLPQHF
TGTGCCAGCAGATACAATCAACTCCCCCAGCATTTT
>NA|14|TRBV28|NA|TRBJ1-4
CASSGAATNEKLFF
TGTGCCAGCAGTGGGGCTGCAACTAATGAAAAACTGTTTTTT
>NA|14|TRBV30|NA|TRBJ1-5
CAWGLWGGSQPQHF
TGTGCCTGGGGACTGTGGGGCGGGAGTCAGCCCCAGCATTTT
>NA|13|TRBV19|NA|TRBJ1-1
CASSASGSTEAFF
TGTGCCAGTAGTGCATCCGGGTCCACTGAAGCTTTCTTT
>NA|13|TRBV7-2|TRBD1|TRBJ1-5
CASSDRVGQPQHF
TGTGCCAGCAGCGACAGGGTCGGTCAGCCCCAGCATTTT
>NA|17|TRBV2|TRBD2|TRBJ2-2
CARTQLAGGVNTGELFF
TGTGCCAGGACTCAACTAGCGGGAGGGGTCAACACCGGGGAGCTGTTTTTT
>few|17|TRBV28|TRBD2|TRBJ2-2
CASPPSGLAGVPGELFF
TGTGCCAGCCCCCCATCCGGCCTAGCGGGAGTACCCGGGGAGCTGTTTTTT
>NA|14|TRBV7-9|NA|TRBJ2-1
CASRGFGSYNEQFF
TGTGCCAGCAGGGGTTTCGGGTCCTACAATGAGCAGTTCTTC
>NA|14|TRBV5-1|TRBD1|TRBJ2-7
CASRLPGGNYEQYF
TGCGCCAGCAGGCTCCCAGGGGGAAACTACGAGCAGTACTTC
>NA|16|TRBV5-4|TRBD1|TRBJ1-4
CASSPGGKSTNEKLFF
TGTGCCAGCAGCCCAGGGGGAAAGTCAACTAATGAAAAACTGTTTTTT
>NA|15|TRBV19|NA|TRBJ1-4
CASSRARGTNEKLFF
TGTGCCAGTAGCCGGGCCCGGGGAACTAATGAAAAACTGTTTTTT
>NA|14|TRBV19|NA|TRBJ1-2
CASSFLGSAYGYTF
TGTGCCAGTAGCTTCTTAGGCAGCGCTTATGGCTACACCTTC
>NA|16|TRBV18|NA|TRBJ2-1
CASSPASVSSYNEQFF
TGTGCCAGCTCACCGGCTAGCGTGAGCTCCTACAATGAGCAGTTCTTC
>NA|14|TRBV3-1/TRBV3-2|NA|TRBJ1-1
CASSQDTGNTEAFF
TGTGCCAGCAGCCAAGATACCGGGAACACTGAAGCTTTCTTT
>NA|18|TRBV11-2|NA|TRBJ1-1
CASSVGRTAGWGGTEAFF
TGTGCCAGCAGCGTAGGAAGGACGGCGGGGTGGGGTGGCACTGAAGCTTTCTTT
>few|12|TRBV9|NA|TRBJ2-5
CASSAAQAPQYF
TGTGCCAGCAGCGCCGCACAGGCCCCCCAGTACTTC
>few|13|TRBV7-3|TRBD1|TRBJ1-2
CASSQQGDYGYTF
TGTGCCAGCAGCCAACAGGGGGACTATGGCTACACCTTC